A selection of T cell receptor beta chains follows, all from one sample in a study of identical twins. TCRdb redid the calling of the 5' RACE reads with MiXCR, one entry per CDR3 protein. The table records hundreds of thousands of distinct CDR3 sequences, 24% of them present only once. These data also formed part of another study, on T cells expressing NK-cell markers.

Sequences were obtained from CD4+ T cells sorted from blood. These receptors were taken from a woman under 30 in good health. CDR3s include the opening cysteine and the closing phenylalanine or tryptophan. The D gene is left open where the match is weak. Expanded clones are given a class, and other clones once, few, many or no size at all.

many,TRBV12-3/TRBV12-4,TRBJ2-5,-,CASRLAAGETQYF,TGTGCCAGCAGGCTCGCAGCGGGAGAGACCCAGTACTTC
-,TRBV4-1,TRBJ2-3,TRBD2,CASSPGTSGAGTDTQYF,TGCGCCAGCAGCCCCGGGACTAGCGGGGCAGGCACAGATACGCAGTATTTT
-,TRBV9,TRBJ2-1,-,CASSEDGSYNEQFF,TGTGCCAGCAGCGAGGATGGGTCCTACAATGAGCAGTTCTTC
-,TRBV20-1,TRBJ2-5,TRBD2,CSARLAGGETQYF,TGCAGTGCCCGGCTAGCGGGGGGAGAGACCCAGTACTTC
many,TRBV7-9,TRBJ2-1,-,CASSTGYNEQFF,TGTGCCAGCAGTACAGGGTACAATGAGCAGTTCTTC
-,TRBV6-2/TRBV6-3,TRBJ2-3,-,CASEGGTSGKDTQYF,TGTGCCAGCGAAGGAGGGACCTCCGGGAAGGATACGCAGTATTTT
few,TRBV5-4,TRBJ2-7,TRBD1,CASSPRGTVLREQYF,TGTGCCAGCAGCCCAAGGGGGACAGTCCTACGGGAGCAGTACTTC
-,TRBV7-9,TRBJ1-1,TRBD1,CASSLRTGAVDTEAFF,TGTGCCAGCAGCCTACGGACAGGGGCAGTGGACACTGAAGCTTTCTTT
few,TRBV4-2,TRBJ2-1,TRBD2,CASSSHPPGLAGGNEQFF,TGTGCCAGCAGCTCTCACCCCCCGGGGCTAGCGGGTGGCAATGAGCAGTTCTTC
-,TRBV5-6,TRBJ2-1,TRBD2,CASSRGGSLMFSEQFF,TGTGCCAGCAGCCGGGGAGGGAGTTTGATGTTTAGTGAGCAGTTCTTC
-,TRBV12-3/TRBV12-4,TRBJ1-2,TRBD1,CASSFRDRVYGYTF,TGTGCCAGCAGTTTCCGGGACAGGGTTTATGGCTACACCTTC
-,TRBV6-1,TRBJ1-5,-,CASSVYGQSNQPQHF,TGTGCCAGCAGTGTTTACGGACAGTCCAATCAGCCCCAGCATTTT
-,TRBV30,TRBJ2-7,-,CAWSPLGSYEQYF,TGTGCCTGGAGCCCCCTAGGGAGCTACGAGCAGTACTTC
few,TRBV28,TRBJ1-4,-,CASWSSTNEKLFF,TGTGCCAGCTGGAGTTCAACTAATGAAAAACTGTTTTTT
few,TRBV7-8,TRBJ2-3,TRBD2,CASSLRGSGGALDTQYF,TGTGCCAGCAGCTTAAGGGGTAGCGGGGGGGCTCTGGATACGCAGTATTTT
many,TRBV9,TRBJ2-2,TRBD2,CASSARLAGGSTGELFF,TGTGCCAGCAGCGCCCGACTAGCGGGAGGGAGCACCGGGGAGCTGTTTTTT
-,TRBV11-3,TRBJ1-1,-,CASSFQERAFF,TGTGCCAGCAGCTTTCAGGAGAGGGCTTTCTTT
-,TRBV29-1,TRBJ1-2,TRBD1,CSVDPDRGGGYTF,TGCAGCGTTGACCCCGACAGGGGAGGCGGCTACACCTTC
few,TRBV7-9,TRBJ1-1,-,CASSSQGGYTEAFF,TGTGCCAGCAGCTCCCAGGGAGGGTACACTGAAGCTTTCTTT
few,TRBV6-1,TRBJ2-1,-,CASSEFGGSYNEQFF,TGTGCCAGCAGTGAATTCGGGGGATCCTACAATGAGCAGTTCTTC